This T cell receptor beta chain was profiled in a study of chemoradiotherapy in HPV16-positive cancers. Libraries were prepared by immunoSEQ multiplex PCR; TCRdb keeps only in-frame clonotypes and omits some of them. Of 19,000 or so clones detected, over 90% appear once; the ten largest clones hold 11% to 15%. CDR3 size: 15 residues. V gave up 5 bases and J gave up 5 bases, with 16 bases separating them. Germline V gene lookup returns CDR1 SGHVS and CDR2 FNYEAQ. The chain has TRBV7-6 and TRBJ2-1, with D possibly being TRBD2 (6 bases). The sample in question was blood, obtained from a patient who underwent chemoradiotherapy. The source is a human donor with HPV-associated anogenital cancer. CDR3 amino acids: CASSAAGRINNEQFF. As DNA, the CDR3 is TGTGCCAGCAGCGCGGCGGGGAGAATCAACAATGAGCAGTTCTTC.